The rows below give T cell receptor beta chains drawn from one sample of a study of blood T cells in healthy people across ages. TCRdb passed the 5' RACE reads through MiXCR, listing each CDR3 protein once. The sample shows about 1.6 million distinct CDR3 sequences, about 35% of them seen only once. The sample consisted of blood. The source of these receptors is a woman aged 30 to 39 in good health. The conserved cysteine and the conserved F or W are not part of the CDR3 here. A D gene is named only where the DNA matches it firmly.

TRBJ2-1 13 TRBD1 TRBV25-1 ASSEGTGGMYEQF
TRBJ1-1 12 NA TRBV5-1 ASSLFGGDTEAF
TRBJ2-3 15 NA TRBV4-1 ASSQDLGRPSTDTQY
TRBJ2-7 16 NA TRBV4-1 ASSQPISRSLADNEQY
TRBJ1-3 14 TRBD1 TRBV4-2 ASSQVDRDSGNTIY
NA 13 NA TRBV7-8 ASSFRPGERETQY
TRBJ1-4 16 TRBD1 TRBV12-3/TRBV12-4 ASRPLGQDGQTNEKRF
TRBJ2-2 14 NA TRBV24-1 ATSDLTGRHAGELF
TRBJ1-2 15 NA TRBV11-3 ASSLEGTVRANYGYT
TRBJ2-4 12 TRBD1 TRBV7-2 ASSLERQGKAQY
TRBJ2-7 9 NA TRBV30 ALAAGYEQY
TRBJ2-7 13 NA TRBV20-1 SARVERRATYEQY
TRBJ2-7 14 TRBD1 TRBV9 ASSVGGDRVTHEQY
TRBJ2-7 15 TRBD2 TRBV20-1 SARGIVGTSGAYEQY
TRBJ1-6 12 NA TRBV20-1 SARADSGDSPLH
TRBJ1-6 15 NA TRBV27 ASSLGQEGGYNSPLH
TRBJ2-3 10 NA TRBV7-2 ASSLRAATQY
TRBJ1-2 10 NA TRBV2 ASNSGGHGYT
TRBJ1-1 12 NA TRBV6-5 ASSYEGSLGEAF
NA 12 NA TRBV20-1 GARPLGQAYEQY
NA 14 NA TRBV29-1 SVEDWGDSGSSEQY
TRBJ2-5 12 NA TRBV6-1 ASSESGPGETQY
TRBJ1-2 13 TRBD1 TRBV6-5 ASSQYRGVNYGYT
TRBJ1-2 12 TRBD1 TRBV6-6 ASRRTDRGYGYT
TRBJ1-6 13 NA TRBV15 ATSRVANSGSPLH
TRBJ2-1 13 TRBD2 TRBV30 AWSAGLAGADEQF
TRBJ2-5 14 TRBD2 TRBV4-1 ASSQEASGADNEQY
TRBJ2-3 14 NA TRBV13 ASSFQSLESTDTQY
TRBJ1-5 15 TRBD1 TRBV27 ASSPTDRVWSNQPQH
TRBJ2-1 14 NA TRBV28 ASSLQMRPSYNEQF
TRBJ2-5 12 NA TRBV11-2 ASSLDGVGETQY
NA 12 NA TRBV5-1 ASSLAPPGNEQY
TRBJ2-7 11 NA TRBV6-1 ASSGQQDYEQY
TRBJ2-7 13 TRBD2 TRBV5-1 ASSWGGRRTYEQY
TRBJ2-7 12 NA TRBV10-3 TISESVLTAEQY
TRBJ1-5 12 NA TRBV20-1 SASDAGNNQPQH
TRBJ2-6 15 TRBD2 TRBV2 ASSKAGPRSGANVLT
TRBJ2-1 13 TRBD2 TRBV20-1 SAPRSGGPDNEQF
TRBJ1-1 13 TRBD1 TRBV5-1 ASSARQGGKTEAF
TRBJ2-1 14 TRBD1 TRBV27 ASRPSETGGYNEQF
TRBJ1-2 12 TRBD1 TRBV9 ASSVDRGPSGYT
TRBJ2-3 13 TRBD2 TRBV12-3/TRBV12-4 ASGSSGSGADTQY
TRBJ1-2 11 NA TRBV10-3 AISESKGGGYT
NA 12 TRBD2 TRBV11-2 ASSLDGLAHEQY
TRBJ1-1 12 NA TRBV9 ASTRNGLNTEAF
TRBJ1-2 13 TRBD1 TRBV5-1 ASSLQPGQGEGYT
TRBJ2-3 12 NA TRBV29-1 SVIRAWGTDTQY
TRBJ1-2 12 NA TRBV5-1 VSSLDRQNYGYT
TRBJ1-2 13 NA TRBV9 ASSAETGLGYGYT
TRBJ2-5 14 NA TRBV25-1 ASSAIDVTAQETQY
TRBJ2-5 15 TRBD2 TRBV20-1 SARDLQSGRQQETQY
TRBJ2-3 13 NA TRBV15 ATSLRASSTDTQY
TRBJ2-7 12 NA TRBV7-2 ASSLGLESYEQY
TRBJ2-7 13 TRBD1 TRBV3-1 ASSQEGTGGGEQY